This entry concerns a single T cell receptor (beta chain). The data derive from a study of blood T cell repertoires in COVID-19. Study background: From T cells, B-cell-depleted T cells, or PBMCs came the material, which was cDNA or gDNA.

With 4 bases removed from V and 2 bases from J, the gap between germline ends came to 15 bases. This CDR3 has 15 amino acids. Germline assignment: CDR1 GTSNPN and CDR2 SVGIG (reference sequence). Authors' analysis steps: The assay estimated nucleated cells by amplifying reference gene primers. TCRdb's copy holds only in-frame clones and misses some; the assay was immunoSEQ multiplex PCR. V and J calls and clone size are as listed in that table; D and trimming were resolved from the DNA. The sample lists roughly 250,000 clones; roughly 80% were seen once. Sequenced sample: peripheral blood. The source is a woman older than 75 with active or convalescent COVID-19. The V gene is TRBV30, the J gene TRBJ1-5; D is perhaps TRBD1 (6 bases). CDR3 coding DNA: TGTGCCTGGAATGAGGGACATTCACGCAATCAGCCCCAGCATTTT. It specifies CAWNEGHSRNQPQHF.